Below, one TCR beta chain is given with its context. What it recognizes is unknown. Second-dose schedules of about 4 or about 12 weeks were combined. The entry originates in a study of T cell responses to AZD1222 COVID-19 vaccine. The study's findings and limits: Donors, mostly white British, included more females; clonal diversity was possibly underestimated.

Here immunoSEQ multiplex PCR was the method, and the copy in TCRdb shows in-frame clones only, minus some. The sample consists of 120,000 or so clones, approximately 90% of them appearing once. Trimming stripped 8 bases from V and 0 bases from J, with 12 bases between. This CDR3 spans 13 amino acids. The germline V gene encodes CDR1 GTSNPN and CDR2 SVGIG (reference sequence). Material: peripheral blood, obtained 28 days after the second AZD1222 dose. The chain links TRBV30 to TRBJ2-3; TRBD2 is a possible D gene (5 bases). The clonotype comes from an adult who received the AZD1222 COVID-19 vaccine. CDR3 DNA: TGTGCCCTCACGCGGACTAGCACAGATACGCAGTATTTT. Residues: CALTRTSTDTQYF.